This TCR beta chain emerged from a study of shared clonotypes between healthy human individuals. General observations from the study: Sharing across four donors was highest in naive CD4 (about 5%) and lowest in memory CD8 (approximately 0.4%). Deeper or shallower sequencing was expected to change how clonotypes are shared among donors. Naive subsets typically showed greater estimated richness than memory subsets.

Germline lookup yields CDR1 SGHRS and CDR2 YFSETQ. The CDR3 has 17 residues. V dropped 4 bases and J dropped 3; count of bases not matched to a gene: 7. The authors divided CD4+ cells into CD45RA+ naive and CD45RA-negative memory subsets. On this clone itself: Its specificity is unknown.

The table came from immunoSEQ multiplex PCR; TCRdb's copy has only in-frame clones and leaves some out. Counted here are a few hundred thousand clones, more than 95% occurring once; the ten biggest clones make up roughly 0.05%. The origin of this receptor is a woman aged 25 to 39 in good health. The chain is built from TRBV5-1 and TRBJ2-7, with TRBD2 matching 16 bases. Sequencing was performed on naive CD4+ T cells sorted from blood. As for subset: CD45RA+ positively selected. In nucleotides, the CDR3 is TGCGCCAGCAGCCTAGGGACTAGCGGGAGGGCCGTCTACGAGCAGTACTTC. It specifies CASSLGTSGRAVYEQYF.